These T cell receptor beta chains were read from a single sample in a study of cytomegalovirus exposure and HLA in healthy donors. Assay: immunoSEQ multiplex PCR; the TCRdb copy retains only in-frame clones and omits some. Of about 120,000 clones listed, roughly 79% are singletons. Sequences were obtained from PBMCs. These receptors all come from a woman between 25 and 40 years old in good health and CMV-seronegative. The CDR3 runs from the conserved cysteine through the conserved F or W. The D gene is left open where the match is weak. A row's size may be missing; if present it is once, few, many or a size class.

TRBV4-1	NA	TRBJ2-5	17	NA	TGCGCCAGCAGCCAAGATAACTTGGCAGGGGACCAAGAGACCCAGTACTTC	CASSQDNLAGDQETQYF
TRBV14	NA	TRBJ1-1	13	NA	TGTGCCAGCAGCCAAGATCGCGGCAGGGAACCTTTCTTT	CASSQDRGREPFF
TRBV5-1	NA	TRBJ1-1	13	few	TGCGCCAGCAGCGCCGCGGAGAACACTGAAGCTTTCTTT	CASSAAENTEAFF
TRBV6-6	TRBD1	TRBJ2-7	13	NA	TGTGCCAGCAGATTAGGGGGCAAACTGGAGCAGTACTTC	CASRLGGKLEQYF
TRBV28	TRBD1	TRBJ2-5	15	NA	TGTGCCAGCAGTACCCCAGACAGGGTTTGGGAGACCCAGTACTTC	CASSTPDRVWETQYF
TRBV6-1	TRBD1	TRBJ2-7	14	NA	TGTGCCAGCAGCCTTGACAGGGCGCACGGCGAGCAGTACTTC	CASSLDRAHGEQYF
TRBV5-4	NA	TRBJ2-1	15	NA	TGTGCCAGCAGCTTGCCTAGCGTCATTATGCATGAGCAGTTCTTC	CASSLPSVIMHEQFF
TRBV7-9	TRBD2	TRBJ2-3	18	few	TGTGCCAGCAGCCAGGCGGGGATGTTGCGGGAGGCCACAGATACGCAGTATTTT	CASSQAGMLREATDTQYF
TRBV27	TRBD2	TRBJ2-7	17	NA	TGTGCCAGCAGTGAGAGGGGGACTAGCTCGATTCCCTACGAGCAGTACTTC	CASSERGTSSIPYEQYF
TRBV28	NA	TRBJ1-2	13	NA	TGTGCCAGCACCGAACCGGGGGGATATGGCTACACCTTC	CASTEPGGYGYTF
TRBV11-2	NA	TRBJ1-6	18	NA	TGTGCCAGCAGCCTGGCAAAACCGGGAGTCACCTATAATTCACCCCTCCACTTT	CASSLAKPGVTYNSPLHF
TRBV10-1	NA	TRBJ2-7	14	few	TGCGCCAGTTACAACCTCGGGGTCAGCTACGAGCAGTACTTC	CASYNLGVSYEQYF
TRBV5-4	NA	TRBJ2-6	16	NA	TGTGCCAGCAGCTTGTCATCCCAGGGCTTGACCAACGTCCTGACTTTC	CASSLSSQGLTNVLTF
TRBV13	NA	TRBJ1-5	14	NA	TGTGCCAGCAGCTTAAGAGGGCGCGATCAGCCCCAGCATTTT	CASSLRGRDQPQHF
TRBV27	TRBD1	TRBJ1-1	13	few	TGTGCCAGCAGGATAACAGGGGGGACTGAAGCTTTCTTT	CASRITGGTEAFF
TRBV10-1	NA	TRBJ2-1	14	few	TGCGCCAGCAGTGAGAGCCTCGTCTTAGATGAGCAGTTCTTC	CASSESLVLDEQFF
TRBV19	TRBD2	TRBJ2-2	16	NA	TGTGCCAGTAGTATCCCGGCTAGCGGGGGGACCGGGGAGCTGTTTTTT	CASSIPASGGTGELFF
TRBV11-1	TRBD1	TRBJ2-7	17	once	TGTGCCAGCAGCCCCTTTACCGGGACAGGATACTCCTACGAGCAGTACTTC	CASSPFTGTGYSYEQYF
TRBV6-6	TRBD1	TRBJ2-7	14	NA	TGTGCCAGCAGAGACGGACAGGGCTGGGGAGAGCAGTACTTC	CASRDGQGWGEQYF
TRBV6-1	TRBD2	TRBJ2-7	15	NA	TGTGCCAGCAGAGTGGGACTAGCGGGAACCTACGAGCAGTACTTC	CASRVGLAGTYEQYF
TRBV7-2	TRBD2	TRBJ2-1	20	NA	TGTGCCAGCAGCTTAGCCGGGACTAGCGGGAGTACCCCTTTTGGCAATGAGCAGTTCTTC	CASSLAGTSGSTPFGNEQFF
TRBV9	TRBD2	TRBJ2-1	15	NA	TGTGCCAGCAGCGTAGGGGGACTAGCGGGAGATGAGCAGTTCTTC	CASSVGGLAGDEQFF
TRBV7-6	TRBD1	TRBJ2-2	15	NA	TGTGCCAGCAGCAGGGGACAGGGGGCCCTGGGGGAGCTGTTTTTT	CASSRGQGALGELFF
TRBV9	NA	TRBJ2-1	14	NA	TGTGCCAGCAGCGTAGCTTATGGTCAGAAGGAGCAGTTCTTC	CASSVAYGQKEQFF
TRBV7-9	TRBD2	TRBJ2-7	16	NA	TGTTCCAGCAGCTTCGGACTAGCGGGATCCGTTTACGAGCAGTACTTC	CSSSFGLAGSVYEQYF
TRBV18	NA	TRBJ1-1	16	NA	TGTGCCAGCTCACCAAGCCCCGGACAAATGAACACTGAAGCTTTCTTT	CASSPSPGQMNTEAFF
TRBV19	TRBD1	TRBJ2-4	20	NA	TGTGCCAGTAGTATAGTGGGACAGGGGGCGTCCCCAATCTTCAAAAACATTCAGTACTTC	CASSIVGQGASPIFKNIQYF
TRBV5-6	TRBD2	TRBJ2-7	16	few	TGTGCCAGCAGCCCTGGGTTAGCGGGGCCCGCCCACGAGCAGTACTTC	CASSPGLAGPAHEQYF
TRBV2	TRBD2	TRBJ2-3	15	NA	TGTGCCAGCAGTGAATTAGCGGGAGGGGCAGATACGCAGTATTTT	CASSELAGGADTQYF
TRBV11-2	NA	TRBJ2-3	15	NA	TGTGCCAGCAACCCCCCCGGAGGGGGCCCCGATACGCAGTATTTT	CASNPPGGGPDTQYF
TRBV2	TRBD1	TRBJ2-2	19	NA	TGTGCCAGCAGTCTCAGGGTCATTTCACCGGGACAGAAGACCGGGGAGCTGTTTTTT	CASSLRVISPGQKTGELFF
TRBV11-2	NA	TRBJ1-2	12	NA	TGTGCCAGCGTATATCAGGCGAAAGGCTACACCTTC	CASVYQAKGYTF
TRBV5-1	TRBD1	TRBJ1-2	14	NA	TGCGCCAGCAGCTTGCAACAGGGGGACTATGGCTACACCTTC	CASSLQQGDYGYTF
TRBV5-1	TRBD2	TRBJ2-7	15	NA	TGCGCCAGCAGCCCATTTACTAGCGGATCTTTCGAGCAGTACTTC	CASSPFTSGSFEQYF
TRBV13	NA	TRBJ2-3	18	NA	TGTGCCAGCAGCTTAGGCCTTGACCCGACAGCCGGCACAGATACGCAGTATTTT	CASSLGLDPTAGTDTQYF